These 10 T cell receptor beta chains share one sample of origin, sequenced in a study of T-cell memory formation after mild COVID-19. TCRdb re-called the 5' RACE reads through MiXCR, storing one row per CDR3 protein. The repertoire consists of about 160,000 distinct CDR3 sequences, with roughly 31% occurring once and the leading ten covering 12%. Sample: PBMCs or a T cell subset sorted from them (not recorded which). The source is an adult woman who had mild COVID-19 (a few samples of this study predate the infection). Cell type and time point are not known.

This chain connects TRBV18 to TRBJ2-5; 7 positions agree with TRBD1. Trimming at V came to 3 bases and at J to 4 bases, leaving 8 bases not matched to a gene. Germline CDR1 is KGHSH and CDR2 is LQKENI. The CDR3 spans 15 residues. The CDR3 spells CASSPVQGIRETQYF. The CDR3 nucleotides read TGTGCCAGCTCACCGGTACAGGGGATTCGAGAGACCCAGTACTTC.

V and J are TRBV12-3 or TRBV12-4 and TRBJ2-5; D uncertain. V was trimmed by 2 bases and J by 0 bases, leaving 7 bases between them. The CDR3 is 14 amino acids. CDR3 loop: CASSLLEYQETQYF. The CDR3 DNA is TGTGCCAGCAGTTTACTGGAGTACCAAGAGACCCAGTACTTC.

There are a few counts of this clonotype. Here the CDR3 reads CATSDPETATYNEQFF. CDR3 nucleotides: TGTGCCACCAGTGACCCGGAGACAGCTACCTACAATGAGCAGTTCTTC. This chain links TRBV24-1 with TRBJ2-1, with D perhaps TRBD1 (5 bases). V lost 4 bases to trimming and J lost 2 bases, with 14 bases between them. Germline loops: CDR1 KGHDR, CDR2 SFDVKD. The CDR3 covers 16 residues.

V is TRBV12-3 or TRBV12-4 and J is TRBJ2-2, with 10 bases identical to TRBD1. After removal of 4 bases from V and 7 bases from J, the junction contained 6 bases not matched to a gene. This CDR3 comprises 15 residues. In DNA form, the CDR3 reads TGTGCCAGCAGTTACAGACAGGGGGCTGGCGGGGAGCTGTTTTTT. It codes for CASSYRQGAGGELFF.

This clonotype was observed a handful of times. The chain joins TRBV29-1 to TRBJ2-1; D is ambiguous. Germline CDR1 SQVTM, CDR2 ANQGSEA. CDR3 length equals 17 residues. The germline V and J ends were trimmed by 1 base and 0 bases, with 16 bases remaining between them. Here the CDR3 DNA reads TGCAGCGTTGAAGGGGGTTTATGGCGCTACTCCTACAATGAGCAGTTCTTC. Translated: CSVEGGLWRYSYNEQFF.

In this sample, this clonotype turned up a few times. The chain is built from TRBV7-2 and TRBJ2-7, with TRBD2 identical over 11 bases. The ends lost 6 bases at V and 3 bases at J; junction bases unmatched: 7. Germline lookup yields CDR1 SGHTA and CDR2 FQGNSA. The CDR3 is made up of 15 amino acids. The CDR3 spells CASRSTGLAGYEQYF. The CDR3 coding sequence is TGTGCCAGCAGATCAACTGGACTAGCGGGCTACGAGCAGTACTTC.

The J gene is TRBJ2-5, the V gene TRBV29-1; the D call may be TRBD1 or TRBD2 (6 bases each). The CDR3 has 15 residues. Germline-derived CDR1 and CDR2 are SQVTM and ANQGSEA. The ends were cut back, 6 bases at V and 1 base at J, with 18 bases in the middle. The CDR3 loop is CSVWTASGAQETQYF. The CDR3 nucleotides are TGCAGCGTCTGGACGGCGTCGGGGGCCCAAGAGACCCAGTACTTC.

J is TRBJ2-2 and V is TRBV3-1, with 10 bases fitting TRBD2. Germline V gene data show CDR1 as LGHDT and CDR2 as YNNKEL (reference sequence). CDR3 size: 17 residues. With 0 bases clipped from V and 3 bases from J, the junction kept 4 bases outside the gene matches. CDR3 region: CASSQDGLAGDTGELFF. CDR3 DNA: TGTGCCAGCAGCCAAGATGGTCTAGCGGGAGACACCGGGGAGCTGTTTTTT.

Only a few counts were recorded for this clonotype. The chain links TRBV29-1 to TRBJ2-2; TRBD2 agrees at 7 bases. Germline V CDR1 and CDR2: SQVTM, ANQGSEA. The CDR3 contains 15 residues. The V segment lost 3 bases and the J segment 1 base; nucleotides outside the gene matches: 5. CDR3: CSVERGNKNTGELFF. The CDR3 coding sequence is TGCAGCGTTGAGCGGGGGAATAAGAACACCGGGGAGCTGTTTTTT.

In its sample, this clonotype was seen a few times. The chain recombines TRBV11-1 with TRBJ2-1; D is unclear. The CDR3 spans 12 residues. Germline V lookup: CDR1 SGHAT, CDR2 FQDESV (reference sequence). V lost 5 bases, J lost 11 bases, and 13 bases lay in between. The CDR3 region has the DNA TGTGCCAGCAGCGTCGACTCGATGCAGCAGTTCTTC. It yields the protein CASSVDSMQQFF.